Following are 28 T cell receptor beta chains from one sample sequenced in a study of blood T cell repertoires in COVID-19. This table comes from immunoSEQ multiplex PCR, and its TCRdb copy is limited to in-frame clones, with some not included. The sample shows hundreds of thousands of clones, roughly 88% of them seen only once. Sequencing was done on a sample of peripheral blood. The receptors here all came from a woman aged 50 to 60 with COVID-19, enrolled during active disease.

V usage is TRBV27 and J usage is TRBJ1-5; TRBD1 is a possible D gene (5 bases). The CDR3 has 13 residues. V lost 5 bases and J 7 bases, leaving 12 bases between the germline ends. Germline lookup yields CDR1 MNHEY and CDR2 SMNVEV (reference sequence). CDR3 in DNA: TGTGCCAGCAGTGGAGACAGTCAACAGCCCCAGCATTTT. This encodes CASSGDSQQPQHF.

The chain is built from TRBV5-4 and TRBJ1-2; D is uncertain. The CDR3 runs to 15 residues. In germline, CDR1 is SGHNT, CDR2 YYREEE (reference sequence). With 4 bases removed from V and 1 base from J, the gap between germline ends came to 14 bases. CDR3 nucleotide sequence: TGTGCCAGCAGCCCGGGGTCGACCATTAACTATGGCTACACCTTC. Protein product: CASSPGSTINYGYTF.

This clone appeared once. The chain employs TRBV19 and TRBJ1-5; D is uncertain. Germline-derived CDR1 and CDR2 are LNHDA and SQIVND (reference sequence). Trimming removed 2 bases at V and 0 bases at J, with 8 bases between. The CDR3 contains 15 residues. CDR3 loop: CASSINPYSNQPQHF. CDR3 DNA sequence: TGTGCCAGTAGTATAAATCCTTATAGCAATCAGCCCCAGCATTTT.

This clone appeared a few times. This sequence joins TRBV7-9 and TRBJ1-6; D is undetermined. V lost 5 bases to trimming and J lost 7 bases, with 15 bases between them. There are 15 residues in the CDR3. The germline V gene has CDR1 SEHNR and CDR2 FQNEAQ (reference sequence). Here the CDR3 DNA reads TGTGCCAGCAGCCGTGATCCCGGGTGGAATTCACCCCTCCACTTT. Its protein product is CASSRDPGWNSPLHF.

The rearrangement uses TRBV29-1 and TRBJ2-5; D might be TRBD1 (6 bases). V gave up 5 bases and J gave up 5 bases, with 15 bases separating them. CDR1 is SQVTM, CDR2 ANQGSEA, per germline. The CDR3 covers 13 residues. CDR3 amino acids: CSVSLGGQETQYF. The CDR3 nucleotides read TGCAGCGTTTCATTAGGAGGACAGGAGACCCAGTACTTC.

The rearrangement links TRBV12-3 or TRBV12-4 to TRBJ2-1; D gene uncertain. This CDR3 region has 13 residues. V lost 6 bases to trimming and J lost 8 bases, with 14 bases between them. For the CDR3, the DNA is TGTGCCAGCAGCCTAACACCCGAGGATGAGCAGTTCTTC. It translates to CASSLTPEDEQFF.

J is TRBJ1-4 and V is TRBV18; TRBD1 matches at 10 bases. The germline gives CDR1 KGHSH, CDR2 LQKENI. CDR3 length: 16 amino acids. Trimming at V came to 1 base and at J to 5 bases, leaving 4 bases not matched to a gene. CDR3 coding DNA: TGTGCCAGCTCACCACTCAGGGGACAGGGGAATGAAAAACTGTTTTTT. It specifies CASSPLRGQGNEKLFF.

This chain connects TRBV6-5 to TRBJ1-4, with 8 bases lining up with TRBD1. After removal of 2 bases from V and 10 bases from J, the junction contained 6 bases not matched to a gene. Germline CDR1 is MNHEY and CDR2 is SVGAGI. This CDR3 is 14 amino acids long. The CDR3 bases are TGTGCCAGCAGTTACGGACAGGGTGGAGGAAAACTGTTTTTT. Translation: CASSYGQGGGKLFF.

The genes are TRBV4-1 and TRBJ2-5, with D maybe TRBD2 (7 bases). Germline V gene data show CDR1 as MGHRA and CDR2 as YSYEKL. This CDR3 comprises 13 residues. Trimming took 5 bases from V and 5 from J, leaving 12 bases between them. CDR3: CASSGGAGETQYF. In DNA form, the CDR3 reads TGCGCCAGCAGCGGGGGGGCCGGTGAGACCCAGTACTTC.

The V call is TRBV2, the J call TRBJ2-7; D possibly corresponds to TRBD2 (5 bases). The V end lost 3 bases, the J end lost 6 bases, and 12 bases lay between the germline ends. Germline V gene data show CDR1 as SNHLY and CDR2 as FYNNEI. The length of the CDR3 is 13 residues. The CDR3 DNA reads TGTGCCAGCAGTGAGGGCCTGGCGGGCGAGCAGTACTTC. Protein product: CASSEGLAGEQYF.

The V and J genes are TRBV5-1 and TRBJ1-2; a weak D match, TRBD1 (6 bases). The CDR3 has 13 amino acids. The germline V gene has CDR1 SGHRS and CDR2 YFSETQ. Trimming took off 6 bases at V and 2 bases at J, with 11 bases between the two ends. The CDR3 bases are TGCGCCAGCAAGGGGGACGAAAACTATGGCTACACCTTC. It encodes CASKGDENYGYTF. The variable domain in full, completed from reference TRBV5-1 and TRBJ1-2, reads KAGVTQTPRYLIKTRGQQVTLSCSPISGHRSVSWYQQTPGQGLQFLFEYFSETQRNKGNFPGRFSGRQFSNSRSEMNVSTLELGDSALYLCASKGDENYGYTFGSGTRLTVV.

The rearrangement links TRBV2 to TRBJ2-1; D gene uncertain. With 4 bases removed from V and 4 bases from J, the gap between germline ends came to 8 bases. There are 13 residues in the CDR3. The germline gives CDR1 SNHLY, CDR2 FYNNEI. The chain's CDR3 is CASSVAGYNEQFF. For the CDR3, the DNA is TGTGCCAGCAGTGTTGCAGGATACAATGAGCAGTTCTTC.

The genes are TRBV3-1 (or the pseudogene TRBV3-2) and TRBJ1-4, with D possibly being TRBD1 (5 bases). The V gene's germline CDR1 is LGHDT and CDR2 YNNKEL (reference sequence). The V and J ends lost 1 base and 0 bases respectively, with 6 bases between them. The CDR3 is 15 amino acids. DNA of the CDR3: TGTGCCAGCAGCCAAGGGGGGGCAACTAATGAAAAACTGTTTTTT. As protein: CASSQGGATNEKLFF.

This chain links TRBV5-6 with TRBJ1-1; the match to TRBD1 covers 9 bases. The CDR3 covers 15 residues. The germline gives CDR1 SGHDT, CDR2 YYEEEE. The junction had 12 bases not matched to a gene; V was cut back by 4 bases and J by 8 bases. The CDR3 region has the DNA TGTGCCAGCAGCCATCTAACGGGACAGGGTTCGGAAGCTTTCTTT. The encoded protein is CASSHLTGQGSEAFF.

This rearrangement joins TRBV3-1 (or the pseudogene TRBV3-2) to TRBJ1-1, with 7 bases that match TRBD1. CDR3 length equals 14 residues. Germline V gene data show CDR1 as LGHDT and CDR2 as YNNKEL (reference sequence). V was pared by 5 bases and J by 1 base, with 4 bases of the junction left unmatched. The CDR3 sequence is CASSTRQGNTEAFF. The DNA for the CDR3 is TGTGCCAGCAGCACCCGACAGGGGAACACTGAAGCTTTCTTT.

CDR3 coding DNA: TGTGCCAGCAGCCAGGTCGGAAACACTGAAGCTTTCTTT. It encodes CASSQVGNTEAFF. The chain recombines TRBV11-3 with TRBJ1-1, with unresolved D. Trimming stripped 5 bases from V and 2 bases from J, with 9 bases between. The germline V gene has CDR1 SGHNT and CDR2 YENEEA. The CDR3 length is 13 residues.

This chain uses TRBV28 with TRBJ1-3; D may be TRBD1 (5 bases). V was clipped by 7 bases and J by 7 bases, with 5 bases between them. Germline V gene sequence: CDR1 MDHEN, CDR2 SYDVKM. The CDR3 length is 10 residues. The CDR3 loop reads CASKGNTIYF. The CDR3 region has the DNA TGTGCCAGCAAGGGGAACACCATATATTTT.

The chain joins TRBV9 to TRBJ2-7, with 9 bases aligning to TRBD2. With V trimmed by 4 bases and J by 6 bases, 14 bases remained unmatched. This CDR3 is built from 16 residues. Germline loops: CDR1 SGDLS, CDR2 YYNGEE. CDR3 amino acids: CASSPYGGGGASEQYF. CDR3 in DNA: TGTGCCAGCAGCCCCTACGGGGGCGGGGGGGCCTCCGAGCAGTACTTC. The complete variable domain, with remaining parts taken from reference TRBV9 and TRBJ2-7, reads DSGVTQTPKHLITATGQRVTLRCSPRSGDLSVYWYQQSLDQGLQFLIQYYNGEERAKGNILERFSAQQFPDLHSELNLSSLELGDSALYFCASSPYGGGGASEQYFGPGTRLTVT.

The CDR3 DNA is TGTGCCAGCAGTTCCGACAGGGATCTTAAAGATACGCAGTATTTT. Amino acids: CASSSDRDLKDTQYF. The chain is built from TRBV28 and TRBJ2-3, with TRBD1 matching over 7 bases. Per germline, CDR1 MDHEN and CDR2 SYDVKM. V was pared by 4 bases and J by 5 bases, with 9 bases of the junction left unmatched. This CDR3 region has 15 residues.

The V and J genes are TRBV30 and TRBJ2-7, with 8 bases identical to TRBD1. CDR1 is GTSNPN, CDR2 SVGIG, per germline (reference sequence). CDR3 length equals 15 residues. The V segment lost 4 bases and the J segment 7 bases; nucleotides outside the gene matches: 15. CDR3 residues: CAWIPPGTGPFEQYF. The CDR3 DNA reads as TGTGCCTGGATCCCCCCGGGGACAGGTCCTTTTGAGCAGTACTTC.

The chain uses TRBV19 and TRBJ1-5, with D possibly TRBD1 on 6 matching bases. Trimming cost V 7 bases and J 0 bases, with 16 bases left between them. CDR3 length equals 16 residues. The germline V gene encodes CDR1 LNHDA and CDR2 SQIVND (reference sequence). The CDR3 DNA sequence: TGTGCCAGTACCAGGGGAGGGGCCCTTAGCAATCAGCCCCAGCATTTT. This translates into CASTRGGALSNQPQHF. Together with reference TRBV19 and TRBJ1-5, the CDR3 gives the full variable domain: DGGITQSPKYLFRKEGQNVTLSCEQNLNHDAMYWYRQDPGQGLRLIYYSQIVNDFQKGDIAEGYSVSREKKESFPLTVTSAQKNPTAFYLCASTRGGALSNQPQHFGDGTRLSIL.

CDR3 bases: TGCGCCAGCAGCGTACCCGGGACTCGGGGAGGTGAACCACCCACAGATACGCAGTATTTT. Protein: CASSVPGTRGGEPPTDTQYF. J is TRBJ2-3 and V is TRBV5-1; maybe TRBD2 (6 bases). Germline-derived CDR1 and CDR2 are SGHRS and YFSETQ. CDR3 length equals 20 residues. The germline V and J ends were trimmed by 4 bases and 2 bases, with 29 bases remaining between them.

The DNA for the CDR3 is TGTGCCAGCAGTTCCACTAGCGGGGGGGCACGCAATGAGCAGTTCTTC. As protein: CASSSTSGGARNEQFF. This sequence joins TRBV27 and TRBJ2-1; 13 bases map to TRBD2. The germline gives CDR1 MNHEY, CDR2 SMNVEV (reference sequence). The ends lost 4 bases at V and 6 bases at J; junction bases unmatched: 6. This CDR3 comprises 16 residues.

The chain recombines TRBV25-1 with TRBJ2-2; no reliable D call. The V and J ends lost 5 bases and 4 bases respectively, with 11 bases between them. The CDR3 contains 14 residues. Germline V gene sequence: CDR1 MGHDK, CDR2 SYGVNS. The CDR3 DNA follows: TGTGCCAGCAGTCCTCCGGGTATCACCGGGGAGCTGTTTTTT. Translating gives CASSPPGITGELFF.

This clone is a singleton in its sample. The V gene is TRBV24-1, the J gene TRBJ1-4, with a weak D call TRBD1 (6 bases). The CDR3 runs to 16 residues. CDR1 is KGHDR, CDR2 SFDVKD, per germline. V was shortened by 6 bases and J by 0 bases, with 13 bases between the two germline ends. This CDR3 reads CATSSSDSTTNEKLFF. Here the CDR3 DNA reads TGTGCCACCAGTTCCTCGGACAGCACAACTAATGAAAAACTGTTTTTT.

The gene calls are TRBV27 and TRBJ2-1, with D perhaps matching TRBD2 (5 bases). Trimming took off 3 bases at V and 5 bases at J, with 11 bases between the two ends. This CDR3 spans 14 amino acids. Germline lookup yields CDR1 MNHEY and CDR2 SMNVEV (reference sequence). CDR3: CASSFRRLNNEQFF. As DNA, the CDR3 is TGTGCCAGCAGTTTTAGGAGGCTTAACAATGAGCAGTTCTTC.

The V and J genes are TRBV4-2 and TRBJ1-1; D unclear. Looked up from germline, CDR1 is LGHNA and CDR2 is YNFKEQ. The CDR3 is 14 residues long. V was cut by 0 bases and J by 0 bases, with 5 bases left in between. CDR3 nucleotide sequence: TGTGCCAGCAGCCAAGATCTCTTGAACACTGAAGCTTTCTTT. Protein product: CASSQDLLNTEAFF.

This chain joins TRBV19 and TRBJ2-7; 9 bases map to TRBD1. The J segment lost 5 bases and the V segment lost 5 bases, leaving 7 bases of the junction unmatched. This CDR3 is built from 14 residues. The V gene's germline CDR1 is LNHDA and CDR2 SQIVND (reference sequence). The CDR3 bases are TGTGCCAGTAGTCCCGGGACAGGGCCCCACGAGCAGTACTTC. Its protein is CASSPGTGPHEQYF.